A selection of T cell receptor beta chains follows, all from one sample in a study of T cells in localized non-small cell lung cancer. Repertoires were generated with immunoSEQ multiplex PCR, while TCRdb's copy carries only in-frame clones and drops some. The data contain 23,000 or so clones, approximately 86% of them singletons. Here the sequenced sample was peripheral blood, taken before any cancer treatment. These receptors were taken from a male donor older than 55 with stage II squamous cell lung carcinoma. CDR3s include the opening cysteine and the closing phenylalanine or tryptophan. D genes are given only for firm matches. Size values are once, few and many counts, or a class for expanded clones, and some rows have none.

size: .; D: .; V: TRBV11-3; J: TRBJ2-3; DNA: TGTGCCAGCAGCCGACGACTCACAGATACGCAGTATTTT; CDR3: CASSRRLTDTQYF
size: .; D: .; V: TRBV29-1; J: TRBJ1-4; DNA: TGCAGCGTTAAGGACAGCTACAATGAAAAACTGTTTTTT; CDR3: CSVKDSYNEKLFF
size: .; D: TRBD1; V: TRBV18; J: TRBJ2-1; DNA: TGTGCCAGCTCACCCGGACAGGGGGCGGTCAATGAGCAGTTCTTC; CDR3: CASSPGQGAVNEQFF
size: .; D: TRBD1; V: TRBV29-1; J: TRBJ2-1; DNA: TGCAGCGTTGGGGCCGGGACAGGGGGGAAGAGTGAGCAGTTCTTC; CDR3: CSVGAGTGGKSEQFF
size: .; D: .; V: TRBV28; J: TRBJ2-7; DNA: TGTGCCAGCAGCTCAACTAATTACGAGCAGTACTTC; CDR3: CASSSTNYEQYF
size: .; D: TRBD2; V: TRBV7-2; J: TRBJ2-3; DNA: TGTGCCAGCAGCCAGCCGAATAGCGGGAAAGATACGCAGTATTTT; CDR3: CASSQPNSGKDTQYF
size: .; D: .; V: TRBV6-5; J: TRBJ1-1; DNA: TGTGCCAGCAGCAGGACAGTGATCAACACTGAAGCTTTCTTT; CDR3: CASSRTVINTEAFF
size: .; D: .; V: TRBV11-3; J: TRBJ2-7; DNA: TGTGCCAGCAGCTTAAGGGCGGGGACCACCTACGAGCAGTACTTC; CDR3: CASSLRAGTTYEQYF
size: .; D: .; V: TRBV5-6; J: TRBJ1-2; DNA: TGTGCCAGCAGCTTGGCCGTAACAGCCTATGGCTACACCTTC; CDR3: CASSLAVTAYGYTF
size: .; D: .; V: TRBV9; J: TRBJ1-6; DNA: TGTGCCAGCACCTTAGGTCCAGCGCTCTCCTATAATTCACCCCTCCACTTT; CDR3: CASTLGPALSYNSPLHF
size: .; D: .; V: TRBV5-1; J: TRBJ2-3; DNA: TGCGCCAGCAGCTTGACAGATACGCAGTATTTT; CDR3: CASSLTDTQYF
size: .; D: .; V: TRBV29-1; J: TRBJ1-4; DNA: TGCAGCGTTGAAGATCTAGGGGAGATAGGTGAAAAACTGTTTTTT; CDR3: CSVEDLGEIGEKLFF
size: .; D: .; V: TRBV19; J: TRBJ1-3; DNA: TGTGCCAGTAGTATAGCAGTCCTCTCTGGAAACACCATATATTTT; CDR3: CASSIAVLSGNTIYF
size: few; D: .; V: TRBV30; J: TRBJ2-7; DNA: TGTGCCTGGAGAGGGACACCTTCAACCTACGAGCAGTACTTC; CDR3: CAWRGTPSTYEQYF
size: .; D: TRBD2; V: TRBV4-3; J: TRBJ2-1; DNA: TGCGCCAGCAGCCTTATGAGCGGGGCTTACAATGAGCAGTTCTTC; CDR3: CASSLMSGAYNEQFF
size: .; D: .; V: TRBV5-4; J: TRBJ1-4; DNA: TGTGCCAGCAGCAGAAAGGGGGGGGCAGGTGAAAAACTGTTTTTT; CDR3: CASSRKGGAGEKLFF
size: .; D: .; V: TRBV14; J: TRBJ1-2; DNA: TGTGCCAGCAGTCAGGGCAACTATGGCTACACCTTC; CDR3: CASSQGNYGYTF
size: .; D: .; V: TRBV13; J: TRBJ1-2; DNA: TGTGCCAGCAGCTTCATCGGGGAAGGCTACACCTTC; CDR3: CASSFIGEGYTF
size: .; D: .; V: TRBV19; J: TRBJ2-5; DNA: TGTGCCAGTAGTCCTCGACAGACTCAAGAGACCCAGTACTTC; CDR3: CASSPRQTQETQYF
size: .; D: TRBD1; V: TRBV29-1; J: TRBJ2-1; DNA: TGCAGCGTTGACGGGACAGGGGGCAATGAGCAGTTCTTC; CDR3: CSVDGTGGNEQFF
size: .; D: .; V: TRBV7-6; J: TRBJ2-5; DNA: TGTGCCAGCAGCTCAGCAAGGGGTCAAGAGACCCAGTACTTC; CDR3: CASSSARGQETQYF
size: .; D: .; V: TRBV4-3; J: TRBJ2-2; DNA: TGCGCCAGCAGCCAAGATAGCGGACTCTCCACCGGGGAGCTGTTTTTT; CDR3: CASSQDSGLSTGELFF
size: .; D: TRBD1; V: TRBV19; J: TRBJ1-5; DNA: TGTGCCAGTAGTACGGGACAGGGGAGCAATCAGCCCCAGCATTTT; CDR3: CASSTGQGSNQPQHF
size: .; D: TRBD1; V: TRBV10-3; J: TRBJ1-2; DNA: TGTGCCATCAGTACGCCCGGGACAGGGAGGAAGGACTATGGCTACACCTTC; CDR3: CAISTPGTGRKDYGYTF
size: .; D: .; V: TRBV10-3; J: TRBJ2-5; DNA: TGTGCCATCGGACAGGGAGGGCAGGAGACCCAGTACTTC; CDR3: CAIGQGGQETQYF
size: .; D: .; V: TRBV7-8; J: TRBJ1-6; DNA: TGTGCCAGCAGTCCCGTTAGCTCCTATAATTCACCCCTCCACTTT; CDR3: CASSPVSSYNSPLHF
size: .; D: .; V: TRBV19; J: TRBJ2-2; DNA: TGTGCCAGTAAAGAGTTGCAGAACACCGGGGAGCTGTTTTTT; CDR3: CASKELQNTGELFF
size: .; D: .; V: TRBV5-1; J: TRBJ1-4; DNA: TGCGCCAGCAAAATGGGGGGAATGGATGAAAAACTGTTTTTT; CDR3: CASKMGGMDEKLFF
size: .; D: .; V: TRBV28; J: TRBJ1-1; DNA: TGTGCCAGCAGTTTAGCCGGCGAAGCTTTCTTT; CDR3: CASSLAGEAFF
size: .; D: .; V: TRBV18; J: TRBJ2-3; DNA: TGTGCCAGCTCACCAATCGGGGTCACAGATACGCAGTATTTT; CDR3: CASSPIGVTDTQYF
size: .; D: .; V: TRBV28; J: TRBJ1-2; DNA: TGTGCCAGCAGTTTATTGGGTAGGGCTCTCGATGGCTACACCTTC; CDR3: CASSLLGRALDGYTF
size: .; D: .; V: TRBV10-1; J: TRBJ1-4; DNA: TGCGCCACCCGGGACAAGGGGGGCGAAAAACTGTTTTTT; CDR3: CATRDKGGEKLFF
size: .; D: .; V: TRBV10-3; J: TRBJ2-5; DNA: TGTGCCATCAGAGACGGGACGTTTGGGGAGACCCAGTACTTC; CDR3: CAIRDGTFGETQYF
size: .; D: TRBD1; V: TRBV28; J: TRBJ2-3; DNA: TGTGCCAGCAGCGACCGGGACAGGGGTCCAGATACGCAGTATTTT; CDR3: CASSDRDRGPDTQYF
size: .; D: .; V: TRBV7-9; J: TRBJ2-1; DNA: TGTGCCAGCACCTTAGGAAAGGGGCAGTTCTTC; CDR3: CASTLGKGQFF
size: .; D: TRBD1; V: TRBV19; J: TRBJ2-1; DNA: TGTGCCAGTTGCGCGGGGACAGGGGTGGGCAATGAGCAGTTCTTC; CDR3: CASCAGTGVGNEQFF
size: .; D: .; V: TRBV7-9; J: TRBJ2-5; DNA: TGTGCCAGCAGCTTAGCGAAGGGCTTCGAGACCCAGTACTTC; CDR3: CASSLAKGFETQYF
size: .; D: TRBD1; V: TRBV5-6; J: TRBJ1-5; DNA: TGTGCCAGCAGCTTGGGTGGCAGGGGGGATCAGCCCCAGCATTTT; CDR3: CASSLGGRGDQPQHF
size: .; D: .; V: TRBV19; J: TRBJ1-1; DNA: TGTGCCACAGGACAGAGATCCACTGAAGCTTTCTTT; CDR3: CATGQRSTEAFF
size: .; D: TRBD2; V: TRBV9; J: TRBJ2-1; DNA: TGTGCCAGCAGCGTAGGGTCCAGCGGGAGTCCGGGTGAGCAGTTCTTC; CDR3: CASSVGSSGSPGEQFF
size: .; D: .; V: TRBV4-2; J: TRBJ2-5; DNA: TGTGCCAGCAGCCAAGCTGGGGGGCAAGAGACCCAGTACTTC; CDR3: CASSQAGGQETQYF
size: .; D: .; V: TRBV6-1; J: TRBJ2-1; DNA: TGTGCCAGCAGCCGGGACTCCACCTACAATGAGCAGTTCTTC; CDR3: CASSRDSTYNEQFF
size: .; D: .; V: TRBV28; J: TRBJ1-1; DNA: TGTGCCAGCAGTTTAGGGGGGGCAGGGGAGACTGAAGCTTTCTTT; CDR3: CASSLGGAGETEAFF
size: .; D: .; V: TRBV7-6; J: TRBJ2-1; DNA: TGTGCCAGCACCAAGGGGGGGGACATTTACAATGAGCAGTTCTTC; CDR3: CASTKGGDIYNEQFF
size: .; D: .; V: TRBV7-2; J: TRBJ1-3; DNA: TGTGCCAGCAGCTTTGGGGGGAAGAGCTCTGGAAACACCATATATTTT; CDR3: CASSFGGKSSGNTIYF
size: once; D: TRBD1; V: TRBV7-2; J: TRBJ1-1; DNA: TGTGCCAGCAGCACTTCAGGGGGTAGGGGCACTGAAGCTTTCTTT; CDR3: CASSTSGGRGTEAFF
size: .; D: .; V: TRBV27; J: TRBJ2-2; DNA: TGTGCCAGCAGTTTTAGCGGTAACACCGGGGAGCTGTTTTTT; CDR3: CASSFSGNTGELFF
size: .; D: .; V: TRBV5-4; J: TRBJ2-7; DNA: TGTGCCAGCAGTCGGGGGCTAGCGGCCTTGGAGCAGTACTTC; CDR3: CASSRGLAALEQYF
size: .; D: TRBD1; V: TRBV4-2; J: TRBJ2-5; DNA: TGTGCCAGCAGCCCGGAACGGACAGGCCCTGGAGAGACCCAGTACTTC; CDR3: CASSPERTGPGETQYF
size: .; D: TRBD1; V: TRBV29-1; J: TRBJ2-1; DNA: TGCAGCGTTGGAGGGGGCCATGAGCAGTTCTTC; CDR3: CSVGGGHEQFF
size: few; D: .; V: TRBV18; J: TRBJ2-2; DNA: TGTGCCAGCTCACAAGACAGGCTAAACACCGGGGAGCTGTTTTTT; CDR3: CASSQDRLNTGELFF
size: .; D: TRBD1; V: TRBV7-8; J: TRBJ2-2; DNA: TGTGCCAGCAGCTTAGTGTCCCGGGGACAGGGGGCAAAGAACACCGGGGAGCTGTTTTTT; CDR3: CASSLVSRGQGAKNTGELFF
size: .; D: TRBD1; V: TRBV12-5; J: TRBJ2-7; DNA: TGTGCTAGTGGTTGGGCAACTGGACAGGACGTCTCCTACGAGCAGTACTTC; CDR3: CASGWATGQDVSYEQYF
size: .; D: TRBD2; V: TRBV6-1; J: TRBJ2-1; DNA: TGTGCCAGCAGCTTAGGGGGGACTAGGCGGTATGAGCAGTTCTTC; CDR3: CASSLGGTRRYEQFF